This T cell receptor (beta chain) is drawn from a study of blood T cell repertoires in COVID-19. Study-level information: The origin of the acute and convalescent COVID-19 samples was the United States, Italy and Spain. From T cells, B-cell-depleted T cells, or PBMCs came the material, which was cDNA or gDNA.

Per the study methods: Reference gene primer amplification gave nucleated cell count estimates. Libraries were prepared by immunoSEQ multiplex PCR; TCRdb keeps only in-frame clonotypes and omits some of them. The V and J calls and clone size are taken from that table; D and trimming were inferred from the DNA. The data contain 110,000 to 150,000 clones, about four fifths of them seen just once; the ten biggest clones take up just under 9%. The CDR3 length is 15 residues. The J segment lost 3 bases and the V segment lost 5 bases, leaving 9 bases of the junction unmatched. Germline assignment: CDR1 SGHVS and CDR2 FNYEAQ.

The chain joins TRBV7-6 to TRBJ1-1; the match to TRBD1 covers 7 bases. Sequencing used peripheral blood. This TCR derives from an elderly woman in a cohort sampled during active or convalescent COVID-19. The CDR3 is CASSLFWQGDTEAFF. The CDR3 DNA follows: TGTGCCAGCAGCCTTTTTTGGCAGGGGGACACTGAAGCTTTCTTT.